This TCR beta chain appears in the sequencing data of a study of control samples from healthy donors and cancer patients. This CDR3 comprises 17 residues. Germline V gene data show CDR1 as MGHRA and CDR2 as YSYEKL. Trimming cost V 0 bases and J 7 bases; bases outside gene matches: 5. Method: immunoSEQ multiplex PCR; TCRdb's copy keeps in-frame clones and lacks some. This sample yields 150,000 to 200,000 clones, of which 70% to 90% are seen a single time; around 12% belongs to the top ten. The sequenced sample was blood. The sequence was obtained from a man aged 25 to 40 in good health. The chain combines TRBV4-1 with TRBJ2-2, with 13 nucleotides matching TRBD2. CDR3 coding DNA: TGCGCCAGCAGCCAAGATTATACTAGCGGGGGGGTCGGGGAGCTGTTTTTT. This gives the protein CASSQDYTSGGVGELFF.